The T cell receptor beta chain under discussion was sequenced for a study of blood T cell repertoires in COVID-19 (dated by TCRdb to 2020 to 2022). As for the study more broadly: The collaborator samples originated in the United States, Italy and Spain and spanned the acute and convalescent phases of COVID-19. The repertoires were released in a freely available public database meant as a resource for research on the immune response to SARS-CoV-2. The material from the prospective study consisted of cDNA or gDNA derived from T cells, B-cell-depleted T cells, or PBMCs. Subjects who had been exposed to COVID-19, were actively infected with it, or had recovered from it provided the deeply sampled blood TCRbeta repertoires that made up the dataset. Where HLA class I and class II types were available, the types were taken from metadata supplied by the sample provider, not from assay-based typing. Nearly every sample came with metadata listing a de-identified subject ID, COVID-19 status, age in years and sex. Samples came from the ongoing ImmuneRACE study (first 160 participants) plus 1,254 subjects from 6 global collaborators.

Each collaborating institution followed its own protocols to collect whole blood in K2EDTA tubes. For TCRbeta analysis, collaborators shipped samples as frozen whole blood, isolated PBMCs, or DNA extracted from either of those sample types. General findings and caveats noted by the study authors: How much clinical and demographic metadata was included differed by source and by participant, and the metadata was provided uncurated.

TCRbeta CDR3 regions were amplified from genomic DNA by means of the immunoSEQ Assay, a bias-controlled multiplex PCR. On the study's bioinformatics: Nucleated cell counts per sample were estimated from amplification of reference gene primers within the assay. Sequence reads were collapsed and filtered to measure the absolute abundance of every unique TCRbeta CDR3 rearrangement. For each sample, productive Simpson clonality was calculated as the square root of Simpson's diversity index over productive rearrangements. TCRdb retrieved this table from immuneACCESS and kept in-frame rearrangements only. Not all clones are present; in checked studies, unresolved V genes account for under half, and no reason is known for the remainder. Clone size and V and J calls were adopted from that table, with D and trimming inferred from the DNA. This sample lists 75,000 to 95,000 clones; about 87% were detected once. The ten largest account for more than 0.85% of the sample.

This clone is a singleton in its sample. Its target antigen remains unknown. No quality values exist for individual bases; no much larger clone is one base distant. Sequenced: peripheral blood. This TCR derives from a human donor in a cohort sampled during active COVID-19.

The CDR3 sequence is CASSLGAGVDTGELFF. At the DNA level, the sequence is TGTGCCAGCAGCCTTGGCGCGGGAGTTGACACCGGGGAGCTGTTTTTT. The rearrangement combines TRBV7-8 with TRBJ2-2, and TRBD2 aligns with 7 junction nucleotides. Including the terminal cysteine and phenylalanine, the CDR3 comprises 16 residues. Left in the record is the CDR3 DNA by itself, 48 bases read in frame from the first base. Based on the germline V gene, the CDR1 and CDR2 sequences are SGHVS and FQNEAQ. Trimmed from V: 5 bases; trimmed from J: 3 bases; junction bases lacking a gene match: 9. The full variable domain, with segments outside the CDR3 supplied by the reference TRBV7-8 and TRBJ2-2 proteins, appears as GAGVSQSPRYKVAKRGQDVALRCDPISGHVSLFWYQQALGQGPEFLTYFQNEAQLDKSGLPSDRFFAERPEGSVSTLKIQRTQQEDSAVYLCASSLGAGVDTGELFFGEGSRLTVL.